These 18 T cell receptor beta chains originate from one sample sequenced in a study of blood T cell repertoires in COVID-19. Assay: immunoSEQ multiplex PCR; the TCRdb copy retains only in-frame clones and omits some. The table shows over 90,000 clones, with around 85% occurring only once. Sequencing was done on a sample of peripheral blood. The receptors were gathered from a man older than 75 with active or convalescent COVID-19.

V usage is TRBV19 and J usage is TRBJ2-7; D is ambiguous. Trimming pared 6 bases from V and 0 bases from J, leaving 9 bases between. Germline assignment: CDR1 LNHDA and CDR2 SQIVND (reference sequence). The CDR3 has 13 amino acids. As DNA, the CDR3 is TGTGCCAGTAGCGACACCTCCTCCTACGAGCAGTACTTC. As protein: CASSDTSSYEQYF.

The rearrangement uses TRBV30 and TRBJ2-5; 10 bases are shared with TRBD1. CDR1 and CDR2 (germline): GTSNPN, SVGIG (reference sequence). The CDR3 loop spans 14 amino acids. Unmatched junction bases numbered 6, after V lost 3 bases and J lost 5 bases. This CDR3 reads CAWSGGQGYETQYF. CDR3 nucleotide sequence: TGTGCCTGGAGCGGGGGACAGGGGTATGAGACCCAGTACTTC.

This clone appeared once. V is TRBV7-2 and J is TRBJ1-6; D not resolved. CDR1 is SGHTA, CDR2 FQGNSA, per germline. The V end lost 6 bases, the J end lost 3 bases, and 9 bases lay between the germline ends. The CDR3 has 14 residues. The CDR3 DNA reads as TGTGCCAGCAGAGAACAGTACTATAATTCACCCCTCCACTTT. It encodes CASREQYYNSPLHF.

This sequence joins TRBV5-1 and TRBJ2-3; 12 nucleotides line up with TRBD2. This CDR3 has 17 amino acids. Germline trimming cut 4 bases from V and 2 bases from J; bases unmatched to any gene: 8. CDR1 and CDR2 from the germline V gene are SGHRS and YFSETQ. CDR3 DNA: TGCGCCAGCAGCCAGGTTTCTAGCGGGGGGGCCACAGATACGCAGTATTTT. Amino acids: CASSQVSSGGATDTQYF.

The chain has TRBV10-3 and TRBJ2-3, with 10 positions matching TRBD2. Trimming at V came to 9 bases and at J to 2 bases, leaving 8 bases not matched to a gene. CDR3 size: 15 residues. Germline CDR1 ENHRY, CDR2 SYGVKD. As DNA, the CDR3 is TGTGCCATAAAATTAGCGGGGGGCACCACAGATACGCAGTATTTT. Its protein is CAIKLAGGTTDTQYF.

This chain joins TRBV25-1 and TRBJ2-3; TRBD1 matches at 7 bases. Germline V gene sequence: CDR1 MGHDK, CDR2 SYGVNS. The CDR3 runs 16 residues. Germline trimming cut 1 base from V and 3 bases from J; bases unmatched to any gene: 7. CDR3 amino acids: CASSELGGEGTDTQYF. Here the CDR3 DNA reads TGTGCCAGCAGTGAATTAGGGGGCGAAGGGACAGATACGCAGTATTTT.

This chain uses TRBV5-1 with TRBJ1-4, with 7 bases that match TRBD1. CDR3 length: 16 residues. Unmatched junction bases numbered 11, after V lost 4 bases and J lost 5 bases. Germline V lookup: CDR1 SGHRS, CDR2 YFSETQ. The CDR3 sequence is CASSAIPGQQNEKLFF. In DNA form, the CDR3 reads TGCGCCAGCAGCGCAATACCGGGACAGCAAAATGAAAAACTGTTTTTT.

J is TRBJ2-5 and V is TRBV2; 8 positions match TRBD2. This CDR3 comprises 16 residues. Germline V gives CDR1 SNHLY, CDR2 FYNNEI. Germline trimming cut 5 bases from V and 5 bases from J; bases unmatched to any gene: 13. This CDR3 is CASSPTPGTSLETQYF. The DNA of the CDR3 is TGTGCCAGCAGTCCAACACCTGGGACTAGTTTGGAGACCCAGTACTTC. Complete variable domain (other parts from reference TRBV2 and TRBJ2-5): EPEVTQTPSHQVTQMGQEVILRCVPISNHLYFYWYRQILGQKVEFLVSFYNNEISEKSEIFDDQFSVERPDGSNFTLKIRSTKLEDSAMYFCASSPTPGTSLETQYFGPGTRLLVL.

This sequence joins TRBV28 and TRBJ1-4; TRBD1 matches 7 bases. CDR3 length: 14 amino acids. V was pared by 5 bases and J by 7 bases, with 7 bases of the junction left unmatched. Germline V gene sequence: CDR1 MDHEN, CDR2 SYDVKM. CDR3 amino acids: CASSTQGEFEKLFF. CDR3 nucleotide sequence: TGTGCCAGCAGTACCCAGGGGGAGTTTGAAAAACTGTTTTTT. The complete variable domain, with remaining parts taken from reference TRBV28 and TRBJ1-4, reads DVKVTQSSRYLVKRTGEKVFLECVQDMDHENMFWYRQDPGLGLRLIYFSYDVKMKEKGDIPEGYSVSREKKERFSLILESASTNQTSMYLCASSTQGEFEKLFFGSGTQLSVL.

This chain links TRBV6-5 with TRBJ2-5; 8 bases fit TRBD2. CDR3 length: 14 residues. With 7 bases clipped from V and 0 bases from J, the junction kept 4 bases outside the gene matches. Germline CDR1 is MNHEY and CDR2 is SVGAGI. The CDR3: CASKLAEYQETQYF. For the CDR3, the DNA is TGTGCCAGCAAACTAGCGGAGTACCAAGAGACCCAGTACTTC.

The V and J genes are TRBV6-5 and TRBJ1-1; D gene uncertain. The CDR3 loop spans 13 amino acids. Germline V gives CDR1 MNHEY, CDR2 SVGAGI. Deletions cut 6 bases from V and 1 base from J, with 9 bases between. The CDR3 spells CASSAPGNTEAFF. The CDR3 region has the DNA TGTGCCAGCAGCGCCCCAGGGAACACTGAAGCTTTCTTT.

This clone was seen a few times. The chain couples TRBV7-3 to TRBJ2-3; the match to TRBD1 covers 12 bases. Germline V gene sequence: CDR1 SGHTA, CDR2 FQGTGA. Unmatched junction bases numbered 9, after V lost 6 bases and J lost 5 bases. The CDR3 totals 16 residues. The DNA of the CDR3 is TGTGCCAGCAGTCCAAGGGGGACAGGGGGCAGAGATACGCAGTATTTT. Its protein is CASSPRGTGGRDTQYF.

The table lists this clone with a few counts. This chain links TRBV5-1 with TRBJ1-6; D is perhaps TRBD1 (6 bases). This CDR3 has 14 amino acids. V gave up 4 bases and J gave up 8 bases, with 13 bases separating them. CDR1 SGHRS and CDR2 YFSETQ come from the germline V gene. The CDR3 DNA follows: TGCGCCAGCAGCCCGGACAGATCTCATTCACCCCTCCACTTT. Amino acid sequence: CASSPDRSHSPLHF.

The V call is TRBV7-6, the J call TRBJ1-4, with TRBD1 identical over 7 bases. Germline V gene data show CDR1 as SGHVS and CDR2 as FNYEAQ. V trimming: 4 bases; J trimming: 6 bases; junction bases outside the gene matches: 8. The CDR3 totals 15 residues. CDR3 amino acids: CASSSQPGTDEKLFF. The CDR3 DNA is TGTGCCAGCAGCTCACAGCCCGGGACAGATGAAAAACTGTTTTTT.

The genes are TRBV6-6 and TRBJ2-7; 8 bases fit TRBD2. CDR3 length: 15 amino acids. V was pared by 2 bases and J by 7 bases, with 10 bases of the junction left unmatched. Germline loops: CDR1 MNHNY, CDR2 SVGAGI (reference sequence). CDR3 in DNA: TGTGCCAGCAGTTACCCCCGGGGGGGCCTGAATGAGCAGTACTTC. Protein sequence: CASSYPRGGLNEQYF.

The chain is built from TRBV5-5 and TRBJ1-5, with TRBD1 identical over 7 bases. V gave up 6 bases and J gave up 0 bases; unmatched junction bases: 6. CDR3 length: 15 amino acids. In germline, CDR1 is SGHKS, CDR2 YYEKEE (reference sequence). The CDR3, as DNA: TGTGCCAGCAAATACCGGGACAGTAGCAATCAGCCCCAGCATTTT. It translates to CASKYRDSSNQPQHF.

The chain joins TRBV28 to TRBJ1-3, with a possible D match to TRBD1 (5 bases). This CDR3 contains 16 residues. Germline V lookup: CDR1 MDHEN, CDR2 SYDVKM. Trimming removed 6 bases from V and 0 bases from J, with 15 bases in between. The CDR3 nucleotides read TGTGCCAGCAGACTCTCGGGGGTGAGCTCTGGAAACACCATATATTTT. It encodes CASRLSGVSSGNTIYF. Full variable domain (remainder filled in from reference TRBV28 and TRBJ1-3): DVKVTQSSRYLVKRTGEKVFLECVQDMDHENMFWYRQDPGLGLRLIYFSYDVKMKEKGDIPEGYSVSREKKERFSLILESASTNQTSMYLCASRLSGVSSGNTIYFGEGSWLTVV.

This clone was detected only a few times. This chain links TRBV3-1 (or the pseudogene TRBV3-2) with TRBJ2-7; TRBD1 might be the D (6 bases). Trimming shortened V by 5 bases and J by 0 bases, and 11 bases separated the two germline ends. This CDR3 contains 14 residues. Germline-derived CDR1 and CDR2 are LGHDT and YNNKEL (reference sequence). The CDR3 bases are TGTGCCAGCAGCTGGGACACCTACTCCTACGAGCAGTACTTC. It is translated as CASSWDTYSYEQYF.